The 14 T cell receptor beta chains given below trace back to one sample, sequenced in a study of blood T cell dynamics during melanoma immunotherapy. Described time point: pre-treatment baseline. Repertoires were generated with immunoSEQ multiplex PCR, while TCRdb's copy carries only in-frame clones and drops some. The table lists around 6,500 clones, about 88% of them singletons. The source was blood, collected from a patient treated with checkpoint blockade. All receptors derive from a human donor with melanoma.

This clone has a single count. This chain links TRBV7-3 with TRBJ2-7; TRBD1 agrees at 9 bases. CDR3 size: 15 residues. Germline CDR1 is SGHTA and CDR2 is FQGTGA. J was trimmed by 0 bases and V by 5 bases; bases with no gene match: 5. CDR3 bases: TGTGCCAGCAGCCCCGGGACAGGGAGCTCCTACGAGCAGTACTTC. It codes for CASSPGTGSSYEQYF.

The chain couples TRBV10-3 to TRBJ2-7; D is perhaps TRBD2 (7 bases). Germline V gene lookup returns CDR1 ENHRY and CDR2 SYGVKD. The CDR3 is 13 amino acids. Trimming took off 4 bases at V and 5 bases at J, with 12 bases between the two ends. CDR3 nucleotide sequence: TGTGCCATCAGTGGAACAGGGAGGGACGAGCAGTACTTC. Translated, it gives CAISGTGRDEQYF.

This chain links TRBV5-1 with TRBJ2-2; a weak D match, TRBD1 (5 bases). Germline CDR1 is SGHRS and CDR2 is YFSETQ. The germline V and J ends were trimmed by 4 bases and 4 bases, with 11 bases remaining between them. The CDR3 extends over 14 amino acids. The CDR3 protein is CASSSRQGTGELFF. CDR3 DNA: TGCGCCAGCAGCAGTCGCCAGGGCACCGGGGAGCTGTTTTTT.

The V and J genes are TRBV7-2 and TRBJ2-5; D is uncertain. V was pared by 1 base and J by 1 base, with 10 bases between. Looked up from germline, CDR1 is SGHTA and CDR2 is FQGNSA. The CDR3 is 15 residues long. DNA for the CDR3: TGTGCCAGCAGCTTAGAGTGGACGTCCCAAGAGACCCAGTACTTC. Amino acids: CASSLEWTSQETQYF.

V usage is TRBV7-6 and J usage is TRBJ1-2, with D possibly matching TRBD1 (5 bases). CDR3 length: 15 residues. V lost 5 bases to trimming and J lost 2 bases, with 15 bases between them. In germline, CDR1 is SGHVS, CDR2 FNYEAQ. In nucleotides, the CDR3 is TGTGCCAGCAGCCCTCTTGAGGCAGGGAACTATGGCTACACCTTC. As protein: CASSPLEAGNYGYTF.

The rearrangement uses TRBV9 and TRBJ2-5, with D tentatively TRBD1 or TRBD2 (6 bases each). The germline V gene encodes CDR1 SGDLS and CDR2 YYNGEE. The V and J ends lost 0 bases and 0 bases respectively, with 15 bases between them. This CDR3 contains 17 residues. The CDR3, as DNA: TGTGCCAGCAGCGTAGCTATAGCGGCAGGGGACCAAGAGACCCAGTACTTC. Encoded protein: CASSVAIAAGDQETQYF.

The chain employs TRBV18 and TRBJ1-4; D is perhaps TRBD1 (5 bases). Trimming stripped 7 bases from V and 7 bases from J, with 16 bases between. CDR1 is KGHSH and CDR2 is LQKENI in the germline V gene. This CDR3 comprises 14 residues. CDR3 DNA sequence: TGTGCCAGCTGCCGGTTGAGGGGCGTTGAAAAACTGTTTTTT. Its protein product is CASCRLRGVEKLFF.

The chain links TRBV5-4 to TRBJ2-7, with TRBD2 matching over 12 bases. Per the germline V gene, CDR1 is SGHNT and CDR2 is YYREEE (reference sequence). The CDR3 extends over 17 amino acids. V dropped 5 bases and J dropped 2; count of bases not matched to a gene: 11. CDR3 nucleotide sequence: TGTGCCAGCAGTCACGGTTCGGCTAGCGGGGGGGCCTACGAGCAGTACTTC. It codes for CASSHGSASGGAYEQYF.

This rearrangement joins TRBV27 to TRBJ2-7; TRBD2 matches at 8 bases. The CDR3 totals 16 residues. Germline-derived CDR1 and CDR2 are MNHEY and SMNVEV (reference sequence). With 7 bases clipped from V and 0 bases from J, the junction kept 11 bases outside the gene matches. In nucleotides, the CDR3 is TGTGCCAGCATTCACTCCTCCGGGGGGGCCTCCTACGAGCAGTACTTC. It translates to CASIHSSGGASYEQYF.

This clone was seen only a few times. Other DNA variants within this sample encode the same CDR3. This CDR3 reads CASRWGSTEAFF. DNA for the CDR3: TGTGCCAGTAGATGGGGGAGCACTGAAGCTTTCTTT. The chain recombines TRBV19 with TRBJ1-1; maybe TRBD1 (5 bases). The CDR3 length is 12 residues. Germline V lookup: CDR1 LNHDA, CDR2 SQIVND (reference sequence). The ends were cut back, 6 bases at V and 4 bases at J, with 9 bases in the middle.

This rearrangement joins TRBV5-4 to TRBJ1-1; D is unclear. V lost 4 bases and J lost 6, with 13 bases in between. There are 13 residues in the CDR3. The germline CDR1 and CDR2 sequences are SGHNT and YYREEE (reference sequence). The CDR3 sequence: CASSLDFFSEAFF. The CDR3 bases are TGTGCCAGCAGCCTAGACTTTTTTTCTGAAGCTTTCTTT.

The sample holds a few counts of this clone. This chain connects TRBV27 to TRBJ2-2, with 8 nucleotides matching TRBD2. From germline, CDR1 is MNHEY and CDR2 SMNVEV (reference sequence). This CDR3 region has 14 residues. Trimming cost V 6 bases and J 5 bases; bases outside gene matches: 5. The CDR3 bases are TGTGCCAGCAGAGCGGGGGAGAGGACCGGGGAGCTGTTTTTT. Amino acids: CASRAGERTGELFF.

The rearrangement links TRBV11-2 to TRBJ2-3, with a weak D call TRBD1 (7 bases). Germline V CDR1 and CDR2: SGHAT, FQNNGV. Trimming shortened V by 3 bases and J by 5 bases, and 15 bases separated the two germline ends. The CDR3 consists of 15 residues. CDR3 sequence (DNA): TGTGCCAGCAGCTTCCAGGGGGGCCTTGGAGATACGCAGTATTTT. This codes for CASSFQGGLGDTQYF.

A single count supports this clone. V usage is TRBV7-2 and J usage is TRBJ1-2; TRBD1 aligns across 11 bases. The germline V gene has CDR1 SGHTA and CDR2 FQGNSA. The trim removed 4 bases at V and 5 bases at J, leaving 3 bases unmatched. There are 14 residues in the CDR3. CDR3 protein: CASSSGQGVYGYTF. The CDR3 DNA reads TGTGCCAGCAGCTCGGGACAGGGGGTATATGGCTACACCTTC.